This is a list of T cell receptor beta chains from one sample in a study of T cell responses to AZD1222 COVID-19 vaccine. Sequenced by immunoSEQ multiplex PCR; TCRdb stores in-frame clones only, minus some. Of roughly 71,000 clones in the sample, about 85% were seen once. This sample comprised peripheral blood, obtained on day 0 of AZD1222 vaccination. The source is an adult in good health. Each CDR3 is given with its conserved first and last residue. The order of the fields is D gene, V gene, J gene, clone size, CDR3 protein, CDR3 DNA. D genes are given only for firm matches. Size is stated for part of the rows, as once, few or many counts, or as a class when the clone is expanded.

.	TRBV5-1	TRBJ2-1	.	CASSFTVAGEQFF	TGCGCCAGCAGCTTTACAGTTGCTGGTGAGCAGTTCTTC
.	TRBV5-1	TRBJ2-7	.	CASSELPSYEQYF	TGCGCCAGCAGCGAGTTACCTTCCTACGAGCAGTACTTC
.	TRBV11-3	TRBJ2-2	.	CASRSSFYTGELFF	TGTGCCAGCCGTTCTTCTTTCTACACCGGGGAGCTGTTTTTT
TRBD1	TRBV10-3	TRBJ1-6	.	CAIRPGQGHNSPLHF	TGTGCCATCAGACCGGGACAGGGCCATAATTCACCCCTCCACTTT
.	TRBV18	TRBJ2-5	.	CASSLREQETQYF	TGTGCCAGCTCCCTAAGGGAGCAAGAGACCCAGTACTTC
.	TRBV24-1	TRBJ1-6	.	CATSDFSGYNSPLHF	TGTGCCACCAGTGATTTTTCCGGTTATAATTCACCCCTCCACTTT
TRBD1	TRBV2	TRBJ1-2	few	CASKNEQGGYGYTF	TGTGCCAGCAAGAACGAACAGGGGGGCTATGGCTACACCTTC
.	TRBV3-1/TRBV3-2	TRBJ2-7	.	CASSQALSYEQYF	TGTGCCAGCAGCCAAGCTCTGTCCTACGAGCAGTACTTC
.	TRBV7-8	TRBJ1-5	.	CASSPPGGRQPQHF	TGTGCCAGCAGCCCACCCGGGGGAAGGCAGCCCCAGCATTTT
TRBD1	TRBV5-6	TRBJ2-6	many	CASSLGTGASSGANVLTF	TGTGCCAGCAGCTTGGGGACAGGGGCAAGCTCTGGGGCCAACGTCCTGACTTTC
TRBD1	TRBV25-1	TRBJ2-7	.	CASSRATGSEQYF	TGTGCCAGCAGTCGGGCGACAGGGTCCGAGCAGTACTTC
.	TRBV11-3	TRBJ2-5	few	CASSLVQETQYF	TGTGCCAGCAGCTTAGTTCAAGAGACCCAGTACTTC
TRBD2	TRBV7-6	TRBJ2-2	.	CASSLPAGGENTGELFF	TGTGCCAGCAGCTTACCTGCGGGAGGGGAGAACACCGGGGAGCTGTTTTTT
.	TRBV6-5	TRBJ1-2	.	CASSYSRGGSSDTF	TGTGCCAGCAGTTACTCGAGGGGTGGGTCATCCGACACCTTC
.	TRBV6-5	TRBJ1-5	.	CASSSLGREGQPQHF	TGTGCCAGCAGTAGCTTGGGGAGGGAGGGCCAGCCCCAGCATTTT
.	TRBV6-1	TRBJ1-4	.	CASSEQRYNEKLFF	TGTGCCAGCAGTGAACAGAGATATAATGAAAAACTGTTTTTT
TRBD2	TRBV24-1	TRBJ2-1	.	CATSPSGSYNEQFF	TGTGCCACCAGTCCTAGCGGCTCCTACAATGAGCAGTTCTTC
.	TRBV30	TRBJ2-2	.	CAWKYGDTGELFF	TGTGCCTGGAAATATGGGGACACCGGGGAGCTGTTTTTT
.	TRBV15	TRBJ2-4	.	CATSRDFLGTQGDIQYF	TGTGCCACCAGCAGAGATTTTTTAGGGACTCAGGGAGACATTCAGTACTTC